This record covers a single T cell receptor (beta chain). The data stem from a study of T cell changes during pregnancy in multiple sclerosis. Germline CDR1 reads GTSNPN; CDR2 reads SVGIG (reference sequence). J was trimmed by 5 bases and V by 0 bases; bases with no gene match: 4. The CDR3 loop spans 14 amino acids. Sequencing used immunoSEQ multiplex PCR; TCRdb keeps in-frame clones, though not all of them. Among over 90,000 clones listed, 80% to 95% were seen once. The chain has TRBV30 and TRBJ2-1; 7 nucleotides agree with TRBD2. The input for sequencing was peripheral blood, taken before pregnancy. The TCR originated in a female donor with multiple sclerosis, enrolled in a pregnancy study. The CDR3: CAWSVAGYNNEQFF. The CDR3 DNA reads as TGTGCCTGGAGTGTAGCGGGATACAACAATGAGCAGTTCTTC.